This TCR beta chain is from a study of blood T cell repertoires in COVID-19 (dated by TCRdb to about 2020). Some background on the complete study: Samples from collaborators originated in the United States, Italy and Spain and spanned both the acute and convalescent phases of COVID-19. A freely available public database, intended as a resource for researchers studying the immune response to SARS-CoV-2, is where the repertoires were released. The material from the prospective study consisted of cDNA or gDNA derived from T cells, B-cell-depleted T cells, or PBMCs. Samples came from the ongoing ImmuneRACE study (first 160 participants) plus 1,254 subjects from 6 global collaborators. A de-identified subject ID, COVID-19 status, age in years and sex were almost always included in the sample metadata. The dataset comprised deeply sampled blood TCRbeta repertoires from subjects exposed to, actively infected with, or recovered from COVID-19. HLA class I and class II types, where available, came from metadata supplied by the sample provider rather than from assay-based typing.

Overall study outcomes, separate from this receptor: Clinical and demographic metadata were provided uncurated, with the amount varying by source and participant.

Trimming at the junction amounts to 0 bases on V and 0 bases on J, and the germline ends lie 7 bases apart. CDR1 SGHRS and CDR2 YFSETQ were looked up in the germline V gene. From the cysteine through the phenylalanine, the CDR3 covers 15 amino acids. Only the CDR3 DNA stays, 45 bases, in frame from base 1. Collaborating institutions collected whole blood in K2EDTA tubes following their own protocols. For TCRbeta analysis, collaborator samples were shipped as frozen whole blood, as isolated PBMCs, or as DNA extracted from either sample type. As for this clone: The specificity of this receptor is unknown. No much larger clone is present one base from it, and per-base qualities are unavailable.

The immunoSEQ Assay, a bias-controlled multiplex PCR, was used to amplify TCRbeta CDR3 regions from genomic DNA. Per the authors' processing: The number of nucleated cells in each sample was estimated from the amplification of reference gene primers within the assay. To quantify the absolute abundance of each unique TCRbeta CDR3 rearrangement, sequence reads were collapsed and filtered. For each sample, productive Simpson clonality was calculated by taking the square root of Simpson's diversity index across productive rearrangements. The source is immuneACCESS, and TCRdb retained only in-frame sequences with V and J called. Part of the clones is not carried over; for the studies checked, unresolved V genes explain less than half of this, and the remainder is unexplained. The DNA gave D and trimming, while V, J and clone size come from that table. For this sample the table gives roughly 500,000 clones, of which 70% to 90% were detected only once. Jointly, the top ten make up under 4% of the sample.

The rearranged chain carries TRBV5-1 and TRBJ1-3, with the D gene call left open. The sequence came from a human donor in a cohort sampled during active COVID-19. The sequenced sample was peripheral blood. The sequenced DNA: TGCGCCAGCAGCTTGGAGAGTTACTCTGGAAACACCATATATTTT. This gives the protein CASSLESYSGNTIYF.